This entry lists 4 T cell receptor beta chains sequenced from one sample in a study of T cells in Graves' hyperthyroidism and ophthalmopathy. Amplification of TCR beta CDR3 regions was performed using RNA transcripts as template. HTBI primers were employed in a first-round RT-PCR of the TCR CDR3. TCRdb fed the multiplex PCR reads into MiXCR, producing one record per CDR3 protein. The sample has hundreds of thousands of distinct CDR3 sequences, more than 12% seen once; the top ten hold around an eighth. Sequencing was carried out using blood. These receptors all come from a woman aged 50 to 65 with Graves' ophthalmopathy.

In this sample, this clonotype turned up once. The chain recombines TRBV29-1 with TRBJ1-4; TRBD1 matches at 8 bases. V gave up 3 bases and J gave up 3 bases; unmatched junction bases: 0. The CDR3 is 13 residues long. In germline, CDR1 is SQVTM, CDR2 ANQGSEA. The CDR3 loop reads CSVEDRANEKLFF. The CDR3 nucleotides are TGCAGCGTTGAGGACAGGGCTAATGAAAAACTGTTTTTT.

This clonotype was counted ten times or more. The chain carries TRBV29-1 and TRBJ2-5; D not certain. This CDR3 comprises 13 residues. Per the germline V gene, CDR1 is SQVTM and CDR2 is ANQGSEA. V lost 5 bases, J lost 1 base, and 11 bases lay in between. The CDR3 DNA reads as TGCAGCGTTATGTCGACTTTCCAAGAGACCCAGTACTTC. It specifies CSVMSTFQETQYF.

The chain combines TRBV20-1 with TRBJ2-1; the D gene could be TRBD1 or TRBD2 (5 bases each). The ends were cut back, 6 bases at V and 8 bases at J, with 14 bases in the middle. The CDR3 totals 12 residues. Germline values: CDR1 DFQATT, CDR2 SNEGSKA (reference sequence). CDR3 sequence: CSAGTARDEQFF. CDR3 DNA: TGCAGTGCCGGGACCGCCCGGGATGAGCAGTTCTTC.

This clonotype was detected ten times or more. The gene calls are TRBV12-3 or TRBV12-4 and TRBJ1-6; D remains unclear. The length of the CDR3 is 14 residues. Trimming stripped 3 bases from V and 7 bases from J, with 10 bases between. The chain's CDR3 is CASSFFRRNSPLHF. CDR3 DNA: TGTGCCAGCAGTTTCTTCAGACGAAATTCACCCCTCCACTTT.